Listed below are T cell receptor beta chains from one sample, sequenced in a study of cytomegalovirus exposure and HLA in healthy donors. The table came from immunoSEQ multiplex PCR; TCRdb's copy has only in-frame clones and leaves some out. The table includes some 160,000 clones, about 78% detected once. Specimen: PBMCs. The receptors shown here come from a man aged 40-49 years in good health and CMV-seronegative. The CDR3 runs from the conserved cysteine through the conserved F or W. D genes are given only for firm matches. Expanded clones get a size class; other rows say once, few or many, or leave the size out.

j_call: TRBJ1-1; d_call: .; v_call: TRBV11-3; clone_size: .; cdr3_nt: TGTGCCAGCAGCCAAGACACAGGGACGAACACTGAAGCTTTCTTT; cdr3_aa: CASSQDTGTNTEAFF
j_call: TRBJ2-5; d_call: .; v_call: TRBV19; clone_size: .; cdr3_nt: TGTGCCAGTAGCCTAGGGGGGGGAGAGACCCAGTACTTC; cdr3_aa: CASSLGGGETQYF
j_call: TRBJ2-6; d_call: .; v_call: TRBV27; clone_size: .; cdr3_nt: TGTGCCAGCAGTCGAGGGGGACACGCCTGGGCCAACGTCCTGACTTTC; cdr3_aa: CASSRGGHAWANVLTF
j_call: TRBJ2-7; d_call: TRBD1; v_call: TRBV27; clone_size: .; cdr3_nt: TGTGCCAGCAGTTATTTTACAGGGGGTCCCTACGAGCAGTACTTC; cdr3_aa: CASSYFTGGPYEQYF
j_call: TRBJ1-2; d_call: TRBD1; v_call: TRBV5-1; clone_size: .; cdr3_nt: TGCGCCAGCAGCACTGGGACAGCCTACTATGGCTACACCTTC; cdr3_aa: CASSTGTAYYGYTF
j_call: TRBJ2-3; d_call: .; v_call: TRBV29-1; clone_size: .; cdr3_nt: TGCAGCGTCCCGTCCGGGAGAGACACAGATACGCAGTATTTT; cdr3_aa: CSVPSGRDTDTQYF
j_call: TRBJ1-2; d_call: .; v_call: TRBV19; clone_size: .; cdr3_nt: TGTGCCAGTAGTATAGATCCTTCAGTTGGCTACACCTTC; cdr3_aa: CASSIDPSVGYTF
j_call: TRBJ1-2; d_call: .; v_call: TRBV11-2; clone_size: .; cdr3_nt: TGTGCCAGCAGCTTAGAATCGGTATCTGGCTATGGCTACACCTTC; cdr3_aa: CASSLESVSGYGYTF
j_call: TRBJ2-6; d_call: .; v_call: TRBV5-5; clone_size: few; cdr3_nt: TGTGCCAGCAGCTTACTAGCCGGGGCCAACGTCCTGACTTTC; cdr3_aa: CASSLLAGANVLTF
j_call: TRBJ2-3; d_call: TRBD2; v_call: TRBV6-6; clone_size: .; cdr3_nt: TGTGCCAGCAGCCCGACTAGCGGGTACACAGATACGCAGTATTTT; cdr3_aa: CASSPTSGYTDTQYF
j_call: TRBJ2-1; d_call: TRBD2; v_call: TRBV18; clone_size: .; cdr3_nt: TGTGCCAGCACCGGACTAGCGGGAGGAAGCTCCTACAATGAGCAGTTCTTC; cdr3_aa: CASTGLAGGSSYNEQFF
j_call: TRBJ2-3; d_call: TRBD2; v_call: TRBV5-5; clone_size: .; cdr3_nt: TGTGCCAGCAGCCAGGGACTAGCGGACTACACAGATACGCAGTATTTT; cdr3_aa: CASSQGLADYTDTQYF
j_call: TRBJ1-4; d_call: .; v_call: TRBV7-2; clone_size: .; cdr3_nt: TGTGCCAGCAGACGTACAGCGGGGGCAACAACTAATGAAAAACTGTTTTTT; cdr3_aa: CASRRTAGATTNEKLFF
j_call: TRBJ2-7; d_call: TRBD1; v_call: TRBV19; clone_size: .; cdr3_nt: TGTGCCAGTAGTTCCCGGGACAGGGGCTACGAGCAGTACTTC; cdr3_aa: CASSSRDRGYEQYF
j_call: TRBJ2-5; d_call: .; v_call: TRBV7-2; clone_size: .; cdr3_nt: TGTGCCAGCAGCTTATTTGGCCTCGACAGTTTCCAAGAGACCCAGTACTTC; cdr3_aa: CASSLFGLDSFQETQYF
j_call: TRBJ2-7; d_call: TRBD2; v_call: TRBV2; clone_size: .; cdr3_nt: TGTGCCAGCAGGGCGGGAGGGCCGTACGAGCAGTACTTC; cdr3_aa: CASRAGGPYEQYF
j_call: TRBJ1-2; d_call: .; v_call: TRBV5-1; clone_size: once; cdr3_nt: TGCGCCAGCAGCTTGCGGGGGGGCTATGGCTACACCTTC; cdr3_aa: CASSLRGGYGYTF
j_call: TRBJ2-3; d_call: TRBD2; v_call: TRBV27; clone_size: .; cdr3_nt: TGTGCCAGCAGTAAAGGGGACTACCGCGCAGATACGCAGTATTTT; cdr3_aa: CASSKGDYRADTQYF
j_call: TRBJ1-5; d_call: .; v_call: TRBV7-2; clone_size: once; cdr3_nt: TGTGCCAGCAGCCCCCATAGCGAGTATAGCAATCAGCCCCAGCATTTT; cdr3_aa: CASSPHSEYSNQPQHF
j_call: TRBJ2-5; d_call: .; v_call: TRBV11-3; clone_size: .; cdr3_nt: TGTGCCAGCAGCTTAGGATTCAGGGGCCAAGAGACCCAGTACTTC; cdr3_aa: CASSLGFRGQETQYF
j_call: TRBJ2-1; d_call: .; v_call: TRBV19; clone_size: .; cdr3_nt: TGTGCCAGTAGTATAGCCTATGAGCAGTTCTTC; cdr3_aa: CASSIAYEQFF
j_call: TRBJ1-3; d_call: .; v_call: TRBV19; clone_size: .; cdr3_nt: TGTGCCAGTAAGAAAGCGTCCTCTGGAAACACCATATATTTT; cdr3_aa: CASKKASSGNTIYF
j_call: TRBJ1-2; d_call: .; v_call: TRBV19; clone_size: few; cdr3_nt: TGTGCCAGTAACTGGGGGGGGCAGCCGTACTATGGCTACACCTTC; cdr3_aa: CASNWGGQPYYGYTF
j_call: TRBJ2-5; d_call: .; v_call: TRBV7-9; clone_size: .; cdr3_nt: TGTGCCAGCAGCTTTCCCGGGTACCAAGAGACCCAGTACTTC; cdr3_aa: CASSFPGYQETQYF
j_call: TRBJ2-3; d_call: TRBD2; v_call: TRBV29-1; clone_size: .; cdr3_nt: TGCAGCGTTGGATTTGGCGGGGGGGATACGCAGTATTTT; cdr3_aa: CSVGFGGGDTQYF
j_call: TRBJ1-4; d_call: .; v_call: TRBV11-1; clone_size: .; cdr3_nt: TGTGCCAGCAGCTTAGACGGTTCGGGTAATGAAAAACTGTTTTTT; cdr3_aa: CASSLDGSGNEKLFF
j_call: TRBJ1-6; d_call: .; v_call: TRBV27; clone_size: .; cdr3_nt: TGTGCCAGCAACAAAAACCAGGGAGGCAATTCACCCCTCCACTTT; cdr3_aa: CASNKNQGGNSPLHF
j_call: TRBJ2-7; d_call: TRBD1; v_call: TRBV6-1; clone_size: .; cdr3_nt: TGTGCCAGCAGTGGTCAGACAGGGCCCTACGAGCAGTACTTC; cdr3_aa: CASSGQTGPYEQYF
j_call: TRBJ1-5; d_call: TRBD1; v_call: TRBV7-9; clone_size: .; cdr3_nt: TGTTCCAGCAGCCCATTCCCAGGGGGCGCGACAAGCAATCAGCCCCAGCATTTT; cdr3_aa: CSSSPFPGGATSNQPQHF
j_call: TRBJ2-5; d_call: .; v_call: TRBV7-9; clone_size: .; cdr3_nt: TGTGCCAGCAGCTTAGCTCGGGAGACCCAAGAGACCCAGTACTTC; cdr3_aa: CASSLARETQETQYF
j_call: TRBJ1-4; d_call: TRBD1; v_call: TRBV6-6; clone_size: .; cdr3_nt: TGTGCCAGCAGTTCCGCAGGGGGAAAGGGTAATGAAAAACTGTTTTTT; cdr3_aa: CASSSAGGKGNEKLFF
j_call: TRBJ2-1; d_call: .; v_call: TRBV19; clone_size: .; cdr3_nt: TGTGCCAGTAGTAACCGTCTAGGGGGGGGCCTTTACAATGAGCAGTTCTTC; cdr3_aa: CASSNRLGGGLYNEQFF
j_call: TRBJ1-3; d_call: .; v_call: TRBV6-6; clone_size: .; cdr3_nt: TGTGCCAGCAGTTCTCCCGAGCGGATGGGTGGAAACACCATATATTTT; cdr3_aa: CASSSPERMGGNTIYF
j_call: TRBJ2-4; d_call: TRBD2; v_call: TRBV18; clone_size: once; cdr3_nt: TGTGCCAGCTCCGTGACTAGCGGGAAGGGGGTAGCCAAAAACATTCAGTACTTC; cdr3_aa: CASSVTSGKGVAKNIQYF
j_call: TRBJ2-4; d_call: .; v_call: TRBV5-1; clone_size: .; cdr3_nt: TGCGCCAGCAGCTTGAGCTCCAGTCAGGGCAACATTCAGTACTTC; cdr3_aa: CASSLSSSQGNIQYF
j_call: TRBJ2-3; d_call: TRBD1; v_call: TRBV6-5; clone_size: .; cdr3_nt: TGTGCCAGCAGTTATCAGGGGGCAAGGACAGATACGCAGTATTTT; cdr3_aa: CASSYQGARTDTQYF
j_call: TRBJ1-1; d_call: .; v_call: TRBV30; clone_size: few; cdr3_nt: TGTGCCTGGAGGTCACAGAACACTGAAGCTTTCTTT; cdr3_aa: CAWRSQNTEAFF
j_call: TRBJ2-2; d_call: .; v_call: TRBV4-3; clone_size: .; cdr3_nt: TGCGCCAGCAGCCAAGAGAACTCGAACACCGGGGAGCTGTTTTTT; cdr3_aa: CASSQENSNTGELFF
j_call: TRBJ1-1; d_call: .; v_call: TRBV7-9; clone_size: once; cdr3_nt: TGTGCCAGCAGGCCCAGGGAAGGCTCTGAAGCTTTCTTT; cdr3_aa: CASRPREGSEAFF
j_call: TRBJ1-2; d_call: .; v_call: TRBV7-9; clone_size: few; cdr3_nt: TGTGCCAGCAGCTATAAGGACAGCGCGGGTGGCTACACCTTC; cdr3_aa: CASSYKDSAGGYTF
j_call: TRBJ2-3; d_call: TRBD2; v_call: TRBV9; clone_size: .; cdr3_nt: TGTGCCAGCAGCGTAGTAGCGGGGATCACAGATACGCAGTATTTT; cdr3_aa: CASSVVAGITDTQYF
j_call: TRBJ2-3; d_call: .; v_call: TRBV7-9; clone_size: few; cdr3_nt: TGTGCCAGCAGCTCCCCAGGATCAGATACGCAGTATTTT; cdr3_aa: CASSSPGSDTQYF
j_call: TRBJ2-7; d_call: .; v_call: TRBV27; clone_size: .; cdr3_nt: TGTGCCAGCAGTTTAGGGGGCCCTAGGGAGGGCTACGAGCAGTACTTC; cdr3_aa: CASSLGGPREGYEQYF
j_call: TRBJ1-4; d_call: TRBD1; v_call: TRBV7-9; clone_size: .; cdr3_nt: TGTGCCAGCAGCGGTACAGGGGAAACTAATGAAAAACTGTTTTTT; cdr3_aa: CASSGTGETNEKLFF
j_call: TRBJ2-3; d_call: TRBD2; v_call: TRBV29-1; clone_size: .; cdr3_nt: TGCAGCGTTGTAAACGGGAGGACAGATACGCAGTATTTT; cdr3_aa: CSVVNGRTDTQYF
j_call: TRBJ1-4; d_call: .; v_call: TRBV2; clone_size: .; cdr3_nt: TGTGCCAGCAGCAACACAGGGCGGAGTGAAAAACTGTTTTTT; cdr3_aa: CASSNTGRSEKLFF
j_call: TRBJ1-5; d_call: .; v_call: TRBV6-1; clone_size: .; cdr3_nt: TGTGCCTCGAGGGTCCTCACATCGCAAGCCCAGCATTTT; cdr3_aa: CASRVLTSQAQHF
j_call: TRBJ2-5; d_call: .; v_call: TRBV9; clone_size: few; cdr3_nt: TGTGCCAGCAGCGGGGGACACCCCGGGGGGCGCTTTGAGACCCAGTACTTC; cdr3_aa: CASSGGHPGGRFETQYF
j_call: TRBJ2-7; d_call: .; v_call: TRBV29-1; clone_size: .; cdr3_nt: TGCAGCGAAGATACCCGGGGGGCGAAGAACGAGCAGTACTTC; cdr3_aa: CSEDTRGAKNEQYF